This T cell receptor beta chain was documented in a study of CD4+ T cells in melanoma. Findings and limits, study-wide: Neoantigen-specific CD4+ T cells in melanoma reportedly had diverse differentiation states. A reported correlation linked neoantigen-specific CD4+ T cells to CD8+, macrophage and B cell function.

Profiled with immunoSEQ multiplex PCR; TCRdb holds only in-frame clones, not every one. The sample consists of about 10,000 clones, roughly two thirds of them appearing once. Turning to this clone: What it recognizes is unknown.

CDR1 and CDR2 from the germline V gene are SGHRS and YFSETQ. This CDR3 is 16 amino acids long. Trimming removed 4 bases at V and 1 base at J, with 12 bases between. This TCR was sampled from a human donor with melanoma. The chain uses TRBV5-1 and TRBJ2-6, with TRBD2 as a possible D gene (5 bases). Input material: cells from a culture (not recorded whether cultured in vitro). The CDR3 bases are TGCGCCAGCAGCCTGACTACCCCATCTGGGGCCAACGTCCTGACTTTC. Translation gives CASSLTTPSGANVLTF.